The text below deals with one T cell receptor (beta chain). As yet, its antigen is unknown. The germline CDR1 and CDR2 sequences are LGHNA and YNFKEQ. Trimming took off 0 bases at V and 5 bases at J, with 17 bases between the two ends. The CDR3 has 16 amino acids. Time point denoted: sample taken at primary tumor resection. This sample was taken from a study of spatial heterogeneity in lung cancer. Study-level findings and limits: Mutation counts in tumors were tracked by counts of expanded intratumoral alpha and beta TCRs.

TCRdb reanalysed the 5' RACE reads using MiXCR and keeps one entry per CDR3 protein. Among 20,000 to 30,000 distinct CDR3 sequences listed, 8.8% were seen once. Sequencing was performed on lung tumor tissue, taken at surgery. The receptor's source is a male donor with early-stage non-small cell lung cancer. The chain is built from TRBV4-2 and TRBJ2-7; D could derive from TRBD1 or TRBD2 (5 bases each). The CDR3 coding sequence is TGTGCCAGCAGCCAAGATCGGGGACGACAAGTCGACGAGCAGTACTTC. Translated, it gives CASSQDRGRQVDEQYF.